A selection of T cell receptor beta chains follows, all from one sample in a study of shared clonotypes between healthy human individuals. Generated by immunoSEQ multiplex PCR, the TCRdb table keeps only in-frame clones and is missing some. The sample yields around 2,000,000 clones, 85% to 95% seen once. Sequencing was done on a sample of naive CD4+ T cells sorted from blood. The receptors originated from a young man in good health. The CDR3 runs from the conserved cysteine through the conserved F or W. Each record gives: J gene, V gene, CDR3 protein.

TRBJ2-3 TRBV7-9 CASSPGLAGDADTQYF
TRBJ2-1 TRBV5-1 CASKQGQNSYNEQFF
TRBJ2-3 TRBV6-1 CASRWPVTDTQYF
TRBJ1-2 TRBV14 CASSQVTGTGDFYGYTF
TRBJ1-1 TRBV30 CAWESLNTEAFF
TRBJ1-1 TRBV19 CASSLGQNTEAFF
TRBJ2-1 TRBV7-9 CASSSDSGTYNEQFF
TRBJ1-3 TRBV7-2 CASSPPGNTIYF
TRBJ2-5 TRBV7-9 CASSLAGQGIRETQYF
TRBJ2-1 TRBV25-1 CASSPRGTGVLEQFF
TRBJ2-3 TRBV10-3 CAISEVGTGLSTDTQYF
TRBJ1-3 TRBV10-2 CASSDTGNSGNTIYF
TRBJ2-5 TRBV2 CASSVSMGAHQETQYF
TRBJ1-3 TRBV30 CAWTPSQKNTIYF
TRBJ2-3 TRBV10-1 CASSLNRADTQYF
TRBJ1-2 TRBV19 CASSTGDSSFGYTF
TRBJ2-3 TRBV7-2 CASSPWTSISTDTQYF
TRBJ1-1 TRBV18 CASSPNRVEAFF
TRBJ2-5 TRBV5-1 CASRSSGSETQYF
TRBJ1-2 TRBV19 CASSIDRRYGYTF
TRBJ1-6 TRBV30 CAWSTGTVNSPLHF
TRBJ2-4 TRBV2 CASTTNPQGNIQYF
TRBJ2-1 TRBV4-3 CASSQERGRGQFF
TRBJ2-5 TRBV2 CASIPGVRETQYF
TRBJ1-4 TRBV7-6 CASSLATGTSYEKLFF
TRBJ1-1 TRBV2 CASSLLTVNTEAFF
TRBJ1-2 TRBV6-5 CASGQTEAGNYGYTF
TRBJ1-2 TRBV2 CASKAGVNYGYTF
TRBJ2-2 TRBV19 CASGRGQRTGELFF
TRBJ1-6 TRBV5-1 CASSFTGQGNSPLHF
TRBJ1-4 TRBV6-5 CASSQMGTGNEKLFF
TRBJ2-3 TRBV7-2 CASSLEGTSGKYF
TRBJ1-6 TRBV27 CASSLRLRQSSYNSPLHF
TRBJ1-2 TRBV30 CAWLLSKAGIRRGYTF
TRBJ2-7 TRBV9 CASSGPPPSSRQYF
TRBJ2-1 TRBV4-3 CASSQGATLDYNEQFF
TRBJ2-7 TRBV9 CASSVDRGPSYEQYF
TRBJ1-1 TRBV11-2 CASSLKGGTEAFF
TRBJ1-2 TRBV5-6 CASSLDKLNYGYTF
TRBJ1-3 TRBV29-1 CSVVSGNTIYF
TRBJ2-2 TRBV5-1 CASSLLLAGTGELFF
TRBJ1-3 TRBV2 CASQGQGGNTIYF
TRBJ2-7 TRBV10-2 CASSEPAGGGYEQYF
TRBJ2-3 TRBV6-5 CASSFSGGRDTQYF
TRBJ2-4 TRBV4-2 CASSQGFESGKNIQYF
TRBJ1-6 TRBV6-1 CASSESRAISPLHF
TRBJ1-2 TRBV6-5 CASSPRGEFDGYTF
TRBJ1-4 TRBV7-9 CASSPDGTLNEKLFF